This T cell receptor (beta chain) derives from a study of cytomegalovirus exposure and HLA in healthy donors. Use of 60 Vbeta and 13 Jbeta primers characterized the PCR. Sequenced by immunoSEQ multiplex PCR; TCRdb stores in-frame clones only, minus some. The profile covers 150,000 or so clones, with around four fifths appearing a single time and less than 10% taken by the ten largest. Details on this clone: Its specificity is unknown.

Study results and caveats: Another analysis was done later, and it associated roughly 15,000 TCR beta sequences with HLA alleles at 0.05 false discovery rate. The analysis excluded some indistinguishable V segments, including TRBV6-2 and TRBV6-3. CMV serostatus was the only recorded immune exposure for donors. Highest at DRB1 and lowest at HLA-C, TCR association rates differed among HLA loci in a later analysis.

There are 20 residues in the CDR3. The V end was cut by 0 bases, the J end by 9 bases, with 32 bases between. Germline values: CDR1 SGHTA, CDR2 FQGNSA. Sequencing used PBMCs. The receptor's source is a man aged 18 to 29 in good health and CMV-seropositive. The rearrangement uses TRBV7-2 and TRBJ2-5; the D gene is possibly TRBD2 (5 bases). CDR3 DNA: TGTGCCAGCAGCTTAGCGAGGGCCCCCGACGTAGGAGTGATAAGGCGGGCCCAGTACTTC. This gives the protein CASSLARAPDVGVIRRAQYF. Using reference TRBV7-2 and TRBJ2-5 for the parts outside the CDR3, the full variable domain is GAGVSQSPSNKVTEKGKDVELRCDPISGHTALYWYRQSLGQGLEFLIYFQGNSAPDKSGLPSDRFSAERTGGSVSTLTIQRTQQEDSAVYLCASSLARAPDVGVIRRAQYFGPGTRLLVL.